Reported below is one T cell receptor (beta chain). This clone has more than one count but fewer than ten. It has no known antigen specificity. No base quality values were provided; no much bigger clone lies one nucleotide off. The entire isolated RNA was reverse transcribed using the High Capacity cDNA Reverse Transcription Kit, and thus expressed TCRB transcripts were sequenced. Deep immunoSEQ sequencing was performed on naive, central memory and regulatory T cell samples, with an average of about 3.6 million total reads per sample. Sorted cells were lysed in RLT buffer and RNA was extracted with DNase-treated RNeasy Micro or Mini kits, depending on cell number. Each cell subset was processed on its own to prevent cross-contamination, while patient and healthy donor samples were processed together. TCRB sequences were amplified from cDNA with the immunoSEQ multiplex PCR, producing 87-bp fragments spanning the CDR3 region. The amplicons were sequenced using the Illumina HiSeq platform. In the source study's methods: Synthetic template baselines were used to correct PCR bias computationally, reads within Hamming distance 2 were collapsed together, and singletons that could not be merged were discarded. By aligning reads against IMGT, V, D and J genes, CDR3 length, and insertions or deletions at six rearrangement sites were assigned. Within each subset, clonotype counts were normalized to sorted cell number, after which true diversity and Gini coefficients were computed with the tcR R package. The overlap coefficient, calculated on TCRB nucleotide sequences, was used to measure repertoire sharing. As a proxy for the pre-selection repertoire, out-of-frame TCRB sequences from naive cells were analyzed. What TCRdb holds here is the immuneACCESS table cut down to in-frame rearrangements. Part of the clones is not present; checked against another copy, under half of the missing clones reflect an unresolved V gene, and the others are unexplained. V, J and clone size are those of that table, while D and trimming were read from the DNA. A total of about 350,000 clones appear in this sample, 15% to 20% of them only once. The top ten clonotypes cover around 0.04% of the sample.

The entry originates in a study of beta chain features in type 1 diabetes (dated by TCRdb to 2017 to 2018). Regarding the complete study: Mean age, gender distribution, total cell number and subset yield did not differ between patients and healthy donors. Across all samples, around 100 million sorted cells were examined, and cell number per subset correlated strongly with RNA yield. In the study, recently diagnosed type 1 diabetes patients and matched healthy donors were compared on the TCRB repertoires of their sorted circulating CD4+ T cell subsets. Naive and central memory subsets were obtained from all 30 or so donors, but regulatory and stem cell-like memory subsets were isolated from only 8 patients and 8 healthy donors. Study-wide conclusions, independent of this receptor: At VDJ recombination sites, patients with type 1 diabetes made fewer insertions and deleted more nucleotides, a pattern implying thymic rearrangement abnormalities. Shorter templates might have been favored by PCR, but patient and control samples were amplified and corrected together, so both groups would have been affected equally by any skew. HLA sub-analyses involved small numbers of individuals, so any influence of HLA type on TCRB rearrangement remained unresolved. A moderate but significant shortening of TCRB CDR3 length was observed in type 1 diabetes patients in all four CD4+ subsets. Naive, central memory and regulatory TCRB repertoires appeared more similar among patients than among healthy donors. Because cDNA was sequenced instead of genomic DNA, highly expressing activated cells could be over-represented, though the groups showed no difference in activation or CD3 levels.

V is cut by 5 bases and J by 3 bases, and the space between the germline ends is 19 bases. Inclusive of the bounding cysteine and phenylalanine, the CDR3 is 16 residues long. Only the CDR3 DNA stays, 48 bases, in frame from base 1. The germline V gene gives CDR1 as SQVTM and CDR2 as ANQGSEA. A single peripheral blood draw of around 120 mL on average was collected from each donor into heparinised tubes. Using a panel that included CD45RO, CCR7, CD25, CD127, CD95 and CD27, naive, central memory, regulatory and stem cell-like memory CD4+ T cells were sorted on a BD FACSAria II. A purity above 95% was achieved for all sorted populations. Right away, PBMCs were isolated by Lymphoprep density gradient centrifugation and were stained directly, with no culture step. To minimize batch effects, samples were stained and sorted in pairs, one healthy donor with one patient per experiment.

The sequenced material came from naive CD4+ T cells from blood. What the cell subset or site label conveys for this sample: true naive CD4+ T cells. Recombination linked TRBV29-1 to TRBJ2-2; TRBD1 could be the D gene, as 6 bases match. This receptor was obtained from a woman younger than 30 in good health. The CDR3 loop reads CSVRTTGTQHTGELFF. The nucleotides are TGCAGCGTTCGTACAACCGGGACACAACACACCGGGGAGCTGTTTTTT.